The present entry profiles one T cell receptor (beta chain) with its context. Antigen: not known. Unmatched junction bases numbered 8, after V lost 7 bases and J lost 7 bases. Germline V gene sequence: CDR1 MNHEY, CDR2 SVGAGI. There are 14 residues in the CDR3. Run at survey level, the immunoSEQ assay was version v3.0. Libraries were prepared by immunoSEQ multiplex PCR; TCRdb keeps only in-frame clonotypes and omits some of them. The sample carries some 15,000 clones, 78% recorded once. The data were obtained in a study of long-term antiretroviral therapy in people with HIV. The study's findings and limits: The clones with expansion before ART were dominant in the repertoire at all time points.

This clonotype originated in a woman aged 35 to 49 with HIV. The gene calls are TRBV6-5 and TRBJ2-2, with TRBD1 matching 8 bases. The material sequenced was unsorted PBMCs, taken about 3.3 years after starting antiretroviral therapy. CDR3 protein: CASNERQGRGELFF. DNA for the CDR3: TGTGCCAGCAACGAACGACAGGGGCGCGGGGAGCTGTTTTTT.